Described below is a single TCR beta chain sequence and its context. The sample belongs to a study of control samples from healthy donors and cancer patients. TCRdb keeps only in-frame clones here, not all; method: immunoSEQ multiplex PCR. The sample carries more than 95,000 clones, over 90% recorded once. Looked up from germline, CDR1 is MNHEY and CDR2 is SMNVEV (reference sequence). The CDR3 sequence is 15 residues long. Trimming took 2 bases from V and 7 from J; bases not matched to a gene: 8. The source material was blood. The TCR sequence derives from a young man in good health. The chain couples TRBV27 to TRBJ2-1; 7 bases map to TRBD2. The CDR3 nucleotides are TGTGCCAGCAGTTTAAGGGAGGGCCTAGGGAATGAGCAGTTCTTC. Residues: CASSLREGLGNEQFF.